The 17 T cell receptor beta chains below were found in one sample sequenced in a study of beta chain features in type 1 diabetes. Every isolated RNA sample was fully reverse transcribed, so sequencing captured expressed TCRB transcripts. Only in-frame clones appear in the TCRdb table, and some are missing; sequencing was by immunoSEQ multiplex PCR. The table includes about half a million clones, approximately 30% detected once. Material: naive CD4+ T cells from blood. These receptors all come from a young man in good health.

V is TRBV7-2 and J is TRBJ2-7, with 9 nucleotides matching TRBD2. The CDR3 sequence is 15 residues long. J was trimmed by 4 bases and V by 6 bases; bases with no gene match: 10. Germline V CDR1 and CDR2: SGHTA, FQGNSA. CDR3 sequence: CASSLEGGRGYEQYF. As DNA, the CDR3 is TGTGCCAGCAGTTTGGAAGGCGGGAGGGGATACGAGCAGTACTTC.

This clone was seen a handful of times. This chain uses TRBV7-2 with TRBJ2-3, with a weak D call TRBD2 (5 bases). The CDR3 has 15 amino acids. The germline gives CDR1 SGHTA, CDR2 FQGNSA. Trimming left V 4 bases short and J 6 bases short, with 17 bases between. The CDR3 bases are TGTGCCAGCAGCTGGACTGGCTACTCTAGGGATACGCAGTATTTT. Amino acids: CASSWTGYSRDTQYF.

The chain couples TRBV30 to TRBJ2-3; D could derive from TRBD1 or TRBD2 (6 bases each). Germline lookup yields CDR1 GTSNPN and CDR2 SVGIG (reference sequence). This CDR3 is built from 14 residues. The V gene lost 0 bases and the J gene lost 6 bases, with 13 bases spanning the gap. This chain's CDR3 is CAWSVRGPGDTQYF. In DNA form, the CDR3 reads TGTGCCTGGAGTGTACGGGGGCCAGGGGATACGCAGTATTTT.

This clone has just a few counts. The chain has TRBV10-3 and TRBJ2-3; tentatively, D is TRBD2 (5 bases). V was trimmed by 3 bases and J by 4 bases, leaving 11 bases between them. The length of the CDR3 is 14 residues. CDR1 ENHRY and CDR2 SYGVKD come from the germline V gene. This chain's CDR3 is CAISEGSRADTQYF. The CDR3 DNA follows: TGTGCCATCAGTGAAGGGAGTAGGGCAGATACGCAGTATTTT.

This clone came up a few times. The CDR3 nucleotides are TGTGCCTGGAGTGTCCCGAGGGGGAGCGAGAACTACAATGAGCAGTTCTTC. Its protein product is CAWSVPRGSENYNEQFF. The chain joins TRBV30 to TRBJ2-1; D might be TRBD1 (6 bases). V was cut by 0 bases and J by 3 bases, with 18 bases left in between. The CDR3 covers 17 residues. Germline V gene data show CDR1 as GTSNPN and CDR2 as SVGIG (reference sequence).

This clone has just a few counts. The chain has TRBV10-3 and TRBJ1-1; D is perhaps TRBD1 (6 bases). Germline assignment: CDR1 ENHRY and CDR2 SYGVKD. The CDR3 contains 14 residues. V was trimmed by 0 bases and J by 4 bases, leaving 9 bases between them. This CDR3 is CAISESTGPTEAFF. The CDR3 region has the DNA TGTGCCATCAGTGAGTCGACAGGACCCACTGAAGCTTTCTTT.

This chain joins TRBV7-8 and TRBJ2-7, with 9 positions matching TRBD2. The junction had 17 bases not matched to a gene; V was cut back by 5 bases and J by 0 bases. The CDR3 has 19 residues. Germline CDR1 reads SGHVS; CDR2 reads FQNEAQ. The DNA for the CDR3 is TGTGCCAGCAGCCCAGAACGTCTAGCGGGGTTAAAAGGCTCCTACGAGCAGTACTTC. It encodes CASSPERLAGLKGSYEQYF.

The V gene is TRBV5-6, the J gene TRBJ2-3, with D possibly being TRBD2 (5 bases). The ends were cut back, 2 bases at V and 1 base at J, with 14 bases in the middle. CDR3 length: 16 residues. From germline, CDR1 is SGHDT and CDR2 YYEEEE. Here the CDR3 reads CASSLFEGGGTDTQYF. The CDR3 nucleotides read TGTGCCAGCAGCTTATTCGAGGGCGGAGGCACAGATACGCAGTATTTT. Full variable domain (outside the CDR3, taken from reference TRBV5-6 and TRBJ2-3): DAGVTQSPTHLIKTRGQQVTLRCSPKSGHDTVSWYQQALGQGPQFIFQYYEEEERQRGNFPDRFSGHQFPNYSSELNVNALLLGDSALYLCASSLFEGGGTDTQYFGPGTRLTVL.

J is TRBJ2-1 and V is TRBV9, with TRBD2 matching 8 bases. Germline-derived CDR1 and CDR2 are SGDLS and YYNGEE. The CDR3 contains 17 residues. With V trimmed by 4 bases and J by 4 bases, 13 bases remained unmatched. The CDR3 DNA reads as TGTGCCAGCAGCCCAACAGCGGGAGCCCTAACTTACAATGAGCAGTTCTTC. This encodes CASSPTAGALTYNEQFF.

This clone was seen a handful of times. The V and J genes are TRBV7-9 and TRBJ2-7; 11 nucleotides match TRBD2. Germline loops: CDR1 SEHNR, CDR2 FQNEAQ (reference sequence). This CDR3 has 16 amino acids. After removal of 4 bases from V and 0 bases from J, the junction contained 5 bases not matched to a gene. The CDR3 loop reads CASSSGLAGNSYEQYF. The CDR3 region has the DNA TGTGCCAGCAGCTCCGGACTAGCGGGTAACTCCTACGAGCAGTACTTC. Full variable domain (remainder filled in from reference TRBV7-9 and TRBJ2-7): DTGVSQNPRHKITKRGQNVTFRCDPISEHNRLYWYRQTLGQGPEFLTYFQNEAQLEKSRLLSDRFSAERPKGSFSTLEIQRTEQGDSAMYLCASSSGLAGNSYEQYFGPGTRLTVT.

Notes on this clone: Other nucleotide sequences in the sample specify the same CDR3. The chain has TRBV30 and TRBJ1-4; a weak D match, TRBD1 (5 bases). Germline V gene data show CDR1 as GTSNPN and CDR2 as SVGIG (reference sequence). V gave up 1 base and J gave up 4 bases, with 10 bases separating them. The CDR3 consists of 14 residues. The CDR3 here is CAWSGQGRNEKLFF. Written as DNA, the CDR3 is TGTGCCTGGAGTGGTCAGGGACGTAATGAAAAACTGTTTTTT.

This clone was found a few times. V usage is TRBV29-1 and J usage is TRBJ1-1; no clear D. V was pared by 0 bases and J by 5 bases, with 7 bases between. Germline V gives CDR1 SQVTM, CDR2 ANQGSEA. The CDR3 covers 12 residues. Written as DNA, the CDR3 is TGCAGCGTTGAAGATCTCTGGACTGAAGCTTTCTTT. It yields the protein CSVEDLWTEAFF.

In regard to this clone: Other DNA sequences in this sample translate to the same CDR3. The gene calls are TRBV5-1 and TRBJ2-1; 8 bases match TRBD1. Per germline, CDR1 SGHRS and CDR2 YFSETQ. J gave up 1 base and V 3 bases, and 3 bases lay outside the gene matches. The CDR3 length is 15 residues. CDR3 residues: CASSSQGASYNEQFF. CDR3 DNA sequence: TGCGCCAGCAGCTCCCAGGGGGCATCCTACAATGAGCAGTTCTTC. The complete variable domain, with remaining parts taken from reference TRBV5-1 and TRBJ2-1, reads KAGVTQTPRYLIKTRGQQVTLSCSPISGHRSVSWYQQTPGQGLQFLFEYFSETQRNKGNFPGRFSGRQFSNSRSEMNVSTLELGDSALYLCASSSQGASYNEQFFGPGTRLTVL.

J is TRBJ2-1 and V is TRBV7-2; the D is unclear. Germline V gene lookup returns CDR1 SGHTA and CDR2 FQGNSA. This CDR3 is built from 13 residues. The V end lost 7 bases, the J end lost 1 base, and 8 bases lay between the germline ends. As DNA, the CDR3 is TGTGCCAGCACCTCCAATTCCTACAATGAGCAGTTCTTC. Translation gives CASTSNSYNEQFF.

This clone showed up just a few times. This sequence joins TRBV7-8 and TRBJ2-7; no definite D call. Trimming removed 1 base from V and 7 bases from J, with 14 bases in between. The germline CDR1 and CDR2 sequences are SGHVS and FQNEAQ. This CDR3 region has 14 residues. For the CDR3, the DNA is TGTGCCAGCAGCTTAGATGACTGGGGTAGGGAGCAGTACTTC. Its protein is CASSLDDWGREQYF.

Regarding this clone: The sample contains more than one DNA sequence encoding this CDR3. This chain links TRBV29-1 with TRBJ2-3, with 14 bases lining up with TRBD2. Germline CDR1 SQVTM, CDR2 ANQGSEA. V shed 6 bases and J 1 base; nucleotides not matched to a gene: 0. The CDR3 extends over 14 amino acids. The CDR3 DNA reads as TGCAGCGTGGGACTAGCGGGAGGCACAGATACGCAGTATTTT. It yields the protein CSVGLAGGTDTQYF.

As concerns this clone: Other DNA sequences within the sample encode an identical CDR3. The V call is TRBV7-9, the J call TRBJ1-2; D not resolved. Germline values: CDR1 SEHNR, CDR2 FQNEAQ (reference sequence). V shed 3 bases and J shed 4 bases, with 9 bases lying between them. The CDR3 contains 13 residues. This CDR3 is CASSFEGGYGYTF. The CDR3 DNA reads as TGTGCCAGCAGCTTTGAGGGTGGCTATGGCTACACCTTC. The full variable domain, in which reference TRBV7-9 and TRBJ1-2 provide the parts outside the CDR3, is DTGVSQNPRHKITKRGQNVTFRCDPISEHNRLYWYRQTLGQGPEFLTYFQNEAQLEKSRLLSDRFSAERPKGSFSTLEIQRTEQGDSAMYLCASSFEGGYGYTFGSGTRLTVV.